Sequencing of this T cell receptor beta chain was carried out in a study of Tregs in tolerant kidney transplant recipients. This CDR3 region has 13 residues. Trimming took off 3 bases at V and 4 bases at J, with 9 bases between the two ends. Germline CDR1 SNHLY, CDR2 FYNNEI. Findings of the study overall: Findings come from small patient numbers and require larger validation.

A word on this clone: The target antigen is unknown.

Here immunoSEQ multiplex PCR was the method, and the copy in TCRdb shows in-frame clones only, minus some. The sample lists 120,000 or so clones; about 90% were seen once. Sequenced material: CD4+ T cells from blood. The TCR was taken from a human donor in good health. The V gene is TRBV2, the J gene TRBJ2-5, with D possibly matching TRBD2 (6 bases). The CDR3 sequence: CASSDTAGETQYF. CDR3 nucleotide sequence: TGTGCCAGCAGTGACACAGCGGGAGAGACCCAGTACTTC.